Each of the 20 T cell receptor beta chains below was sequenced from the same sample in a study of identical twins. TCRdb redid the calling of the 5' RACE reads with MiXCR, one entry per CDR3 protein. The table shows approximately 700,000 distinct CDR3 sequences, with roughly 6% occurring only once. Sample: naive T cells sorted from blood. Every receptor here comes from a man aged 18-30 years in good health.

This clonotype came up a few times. The chain's CDR3 is CASSLASGTGGNTEAFF. CDR3 nucleotides: TGCGCCAGCAGCTTGGCCTCCGGGACGGGGGGGAACACTGAAGCTTTCTTT. J is TRBJ1-1 and V is TRBV5-1; D is perhaps TRBD1 (5 bases). Per germline, CDR1 SGHRS and CDR2 YFSETQ. Trimming left V 0 bases short and J 1 base short, with 16 bases between. The CDR3 sequence is 17 residues long.

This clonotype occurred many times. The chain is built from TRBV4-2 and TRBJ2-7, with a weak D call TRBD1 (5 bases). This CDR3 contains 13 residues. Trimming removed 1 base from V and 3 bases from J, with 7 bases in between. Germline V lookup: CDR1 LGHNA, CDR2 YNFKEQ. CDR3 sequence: CASSQVQDYEQYF. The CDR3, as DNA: TGTGCCAGCAGCCAAGTACAGGACTACGAGCAGTACTTC.

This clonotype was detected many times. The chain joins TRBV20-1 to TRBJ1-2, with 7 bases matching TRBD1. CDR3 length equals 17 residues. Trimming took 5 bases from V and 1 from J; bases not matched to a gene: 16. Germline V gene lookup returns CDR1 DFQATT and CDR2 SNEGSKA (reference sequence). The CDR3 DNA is TGCAGTGCTCGCAAGAGGACAGGTCTAGAGGGTAACTATGGCTACACCTTC. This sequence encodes CSARKRTGLEGNYGYTF.

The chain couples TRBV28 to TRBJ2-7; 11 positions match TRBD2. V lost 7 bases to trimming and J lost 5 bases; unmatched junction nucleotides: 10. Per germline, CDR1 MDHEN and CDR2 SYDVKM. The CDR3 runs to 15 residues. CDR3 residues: CASTDSGRGIDEQYF. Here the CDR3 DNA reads TGTGCCAGCACCGATAGCGGGAGGGGGATCGACGAGCAGTACTTC.

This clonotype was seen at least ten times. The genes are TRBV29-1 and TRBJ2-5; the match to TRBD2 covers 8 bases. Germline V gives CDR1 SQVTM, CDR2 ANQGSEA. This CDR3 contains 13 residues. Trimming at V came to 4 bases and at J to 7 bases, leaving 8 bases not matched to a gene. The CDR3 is CSVAPAGEGTQYF. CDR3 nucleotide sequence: TGCAGCGTTGCTCCAGCGGGAGAAGGGACCCAGTACTTC.

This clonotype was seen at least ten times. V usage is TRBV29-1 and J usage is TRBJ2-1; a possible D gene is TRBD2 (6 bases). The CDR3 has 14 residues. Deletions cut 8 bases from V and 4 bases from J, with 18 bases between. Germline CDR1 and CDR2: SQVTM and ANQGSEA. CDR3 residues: CSSPGLVPYNEQFF. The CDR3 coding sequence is TGCAGCTCTCCGGGACTCGTACCTTACAATGAGCAGTTCTTC.

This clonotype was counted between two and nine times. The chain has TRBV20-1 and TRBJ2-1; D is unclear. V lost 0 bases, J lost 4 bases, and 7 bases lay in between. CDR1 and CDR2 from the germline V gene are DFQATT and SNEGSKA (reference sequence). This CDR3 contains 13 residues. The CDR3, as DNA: TGCAGTGCTAGAGAGTTAGAATACAATGAGCAGTTCTTC. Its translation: CSARELEYNEQFF.

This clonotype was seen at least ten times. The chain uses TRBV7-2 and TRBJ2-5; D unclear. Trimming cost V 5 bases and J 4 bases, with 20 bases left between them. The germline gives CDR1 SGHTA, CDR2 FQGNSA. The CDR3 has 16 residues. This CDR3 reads CASSVRRPDLVETQYF. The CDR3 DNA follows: TGTGCCAGCAGCGTTAGGCGACCGGATTTAGTAGAGACCCAGTACTTC.

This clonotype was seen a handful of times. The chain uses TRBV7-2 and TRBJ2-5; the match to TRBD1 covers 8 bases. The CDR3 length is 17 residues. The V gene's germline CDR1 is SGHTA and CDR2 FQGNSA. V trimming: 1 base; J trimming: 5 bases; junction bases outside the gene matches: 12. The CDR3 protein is CASSLGDRGPPGETQYF. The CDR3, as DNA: TGTGCCAGCAGCTTAGGTGACAGGGGACCTCCTGGGGAGACCCAGTACTTC.

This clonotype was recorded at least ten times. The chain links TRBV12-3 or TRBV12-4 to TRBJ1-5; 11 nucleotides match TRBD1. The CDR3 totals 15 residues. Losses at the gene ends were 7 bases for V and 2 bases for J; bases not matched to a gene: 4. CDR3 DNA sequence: TGTGCCAGCACCCCGGGACAGGGGGGCAATCAGCCCCAGCATTTT. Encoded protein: CASTPGQGGNQPQHF.

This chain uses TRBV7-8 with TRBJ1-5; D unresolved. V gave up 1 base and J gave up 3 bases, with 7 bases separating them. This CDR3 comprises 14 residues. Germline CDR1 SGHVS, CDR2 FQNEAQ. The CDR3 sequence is CASSLEQLNQPQHF. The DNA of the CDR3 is TGTGCCAGCAGCTTAGAACAGCTCAATCAGCCCCAGCATTTT. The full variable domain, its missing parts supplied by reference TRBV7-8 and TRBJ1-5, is GAGVSQSPRYKVAKRGQDVALRCDPISGHVSLFWYQQALGQGPEFLTYFQNEAQLDKSGLPSDRFFAERPEGSVSTLKIQRTQQEDSAVYLCASSLEQLNQPQHFGDGTRLSIL.

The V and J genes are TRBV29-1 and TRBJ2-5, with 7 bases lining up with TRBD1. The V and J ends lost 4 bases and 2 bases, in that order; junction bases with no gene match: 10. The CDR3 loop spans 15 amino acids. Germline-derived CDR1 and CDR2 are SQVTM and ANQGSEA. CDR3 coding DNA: TGCAGCGTTGCCCGGGACAGTGGGCTACAAGAGACCCAGTACTTC. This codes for CSVARDSGLQETQYF.

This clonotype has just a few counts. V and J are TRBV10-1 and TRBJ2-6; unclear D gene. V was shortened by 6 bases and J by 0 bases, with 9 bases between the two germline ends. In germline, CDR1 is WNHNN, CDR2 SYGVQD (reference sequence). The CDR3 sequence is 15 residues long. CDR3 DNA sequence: TGCGCCAGCAGAGCGTCCAGCTCTGGGGCCAACGTCCTGACTTTC. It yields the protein CASRASSSGANVLTF.

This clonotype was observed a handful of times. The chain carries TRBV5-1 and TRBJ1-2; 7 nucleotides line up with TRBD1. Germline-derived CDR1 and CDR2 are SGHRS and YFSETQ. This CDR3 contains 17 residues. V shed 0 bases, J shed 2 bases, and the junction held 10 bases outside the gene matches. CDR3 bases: TGCGCCAGCAGCTTGGAAGGGGGCGTTTTGAAAAACTATGGCTACACCTTC. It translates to CASSLEGGVLKNYGYTF.

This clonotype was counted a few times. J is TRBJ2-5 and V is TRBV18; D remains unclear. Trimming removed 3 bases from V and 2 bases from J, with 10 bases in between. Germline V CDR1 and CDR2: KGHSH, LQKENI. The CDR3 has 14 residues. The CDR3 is CASSPTAQQETQYF. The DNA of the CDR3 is TGTGCCAGCTCACCCACGGCGCAGCAAGAGACCCAGTACTTC.

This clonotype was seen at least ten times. As DNA, the CDR3 is TGTGCCAGCAGCCCAGACAGGGCTGGTAGCGGGTTCCAAGAGACCCAGTACTTC. Protein: CASSPDRAGSGFQETQYF. The chain is built from TRBV28 and TRBJ2-5, with D possibly being TRBD1 or TRBD2 (7 bases each). V lost 6 bases, J lost 1 base, and 24 bases lay in between. Germline V gene data show CDR1 as MDHEN and CDR2 as SYDVKM. The CDR3 is 18 residues long.

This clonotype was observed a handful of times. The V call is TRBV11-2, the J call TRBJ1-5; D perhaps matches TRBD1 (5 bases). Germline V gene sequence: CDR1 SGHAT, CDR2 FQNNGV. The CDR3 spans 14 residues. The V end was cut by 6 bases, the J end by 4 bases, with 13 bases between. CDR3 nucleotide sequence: TGTGCCAGCAGTCGAGGGGATCTTAATCAGCCCCAGCATTTT. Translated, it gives CASSRGDLNQPQHF.

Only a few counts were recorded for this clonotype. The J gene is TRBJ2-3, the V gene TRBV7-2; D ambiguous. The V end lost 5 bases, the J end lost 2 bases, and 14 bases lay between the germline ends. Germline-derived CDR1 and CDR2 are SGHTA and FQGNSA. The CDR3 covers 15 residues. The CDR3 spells CASSPNRRNTDTQYF. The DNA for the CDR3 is TGTGCCAGCAGCCCGAATCGGCGGAACACAGATACGCAGTATTTT.

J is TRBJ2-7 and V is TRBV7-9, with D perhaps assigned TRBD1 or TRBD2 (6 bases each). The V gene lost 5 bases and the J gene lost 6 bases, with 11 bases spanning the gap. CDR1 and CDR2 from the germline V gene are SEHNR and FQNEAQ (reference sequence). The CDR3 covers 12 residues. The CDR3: CASSGGGLEQYV. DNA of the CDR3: TGTGCCAGCAGCGGAGGGGGGCTCGAGCAGTACGTC.

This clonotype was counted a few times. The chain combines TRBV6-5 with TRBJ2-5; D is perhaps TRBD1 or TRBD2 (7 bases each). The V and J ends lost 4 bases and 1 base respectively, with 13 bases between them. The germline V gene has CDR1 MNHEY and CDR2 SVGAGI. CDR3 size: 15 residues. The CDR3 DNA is TGTGCCAGCAGTTGGACAGGCGGGGGCCAAGAGACCCAGTACTTC. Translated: CASSWTGGGQETQYF.